Listed below are T cell receptor beta chains from one sample, sequenced in a study of shared clonotypes between healthy human individuals. Profiled with immunoSEQ multiplex PCR; TCRdb holds only in-frame clones, not every one. The top ten hold less than 2% of the sample, which has about 2.2 million clones, about 93% seen once. The sequencing sample was made of naive CD8+ T cells from PBMCs. The source is a man aged 18 to 29 in good health. Some clones in this sample may be carry-over from other donors' samples. The conserved cysteine and the conserved F or W are not part of the CDR3 here.

v_call cdr3_aa
TRBV6-5 ASSLQVSGANVLT
TRBV27 ASSLLSRPLPYEQY
TRBV14 ASSQFTPRVGWSGANVLT
TRBV6-5 ASSYSRPFTDTQY
TRBV5-6 ASSFLGIDYGYT
TRBV5-1 ASSLAGQMNTEAF
TRBV11-2 ASSYGLAGPSGETQY
TRBV19 ASSTGQFGYT
TRBV9 ASSLQPGEGASYNEQF
TRBV10-2 ASSMVGANTEAF
TRBV6-6 ASSLDRGTDTQY
TRBV9 ASSATGRTHGAFETQY
TRBV5-4 ASSLGLARGDEQF
TRBV7-6 ASSISRDPLYSSSYEQY
TRBV25-1 ASSVQEGPEAF
TRBV27 ASSPPSSGTGEQY
TRBV7-3 ASSLTGLASEQY
TRBV18 ASSRSEDRGYEQY
TRBV28 ASSPYYRDREDEKLF
TRBV28 ASSLVATNEKLF
TRBV7-9 ASSLRGVEEQY
TRBV4-3 ASSQRTGGVYEQY
TRBV9 ASSPRDRATNEKLF
TRBV27 ASSWTVSNQPQH
TRBV9 ASSPRSGSNTGELF
TRBV7-2 ASSLRVAGELF
TRBV19 ASSFGTSGIYEQY
TRBV9 ASTVNSRAGETQY
TRBV28 ASRTSGNYNEQF
TRBV4-1 ASSQPKGTASSTDTQY
TRBV7-9 ASSSPDRNEKLF
TRBV4-1 ASSRASDSRTSSGANVLT
TRBV10-3 AISDSGGDYEQY
TRBV27 ASSLTPLGEQY
TRBV6-5 ASSYERGETQY
TRBV4-1 ASSQGLAGSTDTQY
TRBV7-2 ASSLEGWNTEAF
TRBV7-8 ASSPGEGAKSYEQY
TRBV29-1 SAVGTVNTGELF
TRBV11-3 ASSPGLPSGEQY
TRBV7-8 AIGAGAF
TRBV25-1 ASSDPRGVEQF
TRBV27 ASSRGGIHEQY
TRBV7-2 ASIGRGLWDWGAADTQY
TRBV27 ASRIAGLGLDTQY
TRBV9 ASSVTGTSIYEQY
TRBV5-1 ASTSGNWNYEQY
TRBV5-1 ASSAEGARQETQY
TRBV29-1 SVDPVNTPVGGYT
TRBV28 ASSRDRGGEKLF
TRBV7-8 ASSPSKTGIINYGYT
TRBV7-2 ASSRLGARTGFESYEQY
TRBV7-8 ASSPRASGYNEQF
TRBV5-1 ASSLGQGSYNEQF